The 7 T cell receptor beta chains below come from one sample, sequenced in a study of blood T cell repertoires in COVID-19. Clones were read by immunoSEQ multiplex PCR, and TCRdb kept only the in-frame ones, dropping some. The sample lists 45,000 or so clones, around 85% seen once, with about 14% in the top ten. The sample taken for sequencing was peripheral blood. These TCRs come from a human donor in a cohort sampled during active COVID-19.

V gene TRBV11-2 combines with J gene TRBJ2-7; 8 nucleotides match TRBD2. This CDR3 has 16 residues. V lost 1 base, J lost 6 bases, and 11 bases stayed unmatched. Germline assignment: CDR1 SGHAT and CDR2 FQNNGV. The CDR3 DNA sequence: TGTGCCAGCAGCTTAGCGGGGGGGGCGGGAAATTTCGAGCAGTACTTC. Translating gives CASSLAGGAGNFEQYF.

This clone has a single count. CDR3 sequence reads: CASSQWSTGTANTEAFF. In DNA, the CDR3 is TGTGCCAGCAGCCAATGGTCCACCGGGACAGCGAACACTGAAGCTTTCTTT. The chain recombines TRBV14 with TRBJ1-1, with 7 bases that match TRBD1. The germline V gene encodes CDR1 SGHDN and CDR2 FVKESK. CDR3 length: 17 amino acids. J lost 1 base, V lost 2 bases, and 10 bases had no gene match.

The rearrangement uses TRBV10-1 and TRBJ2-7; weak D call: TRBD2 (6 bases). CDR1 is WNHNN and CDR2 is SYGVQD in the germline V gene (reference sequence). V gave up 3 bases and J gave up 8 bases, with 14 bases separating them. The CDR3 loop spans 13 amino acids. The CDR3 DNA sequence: TGCGCCAGCAGTGATGGCCAGGGAGGACAGCAGTACTTC. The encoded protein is CASSDGQGGQQYF.

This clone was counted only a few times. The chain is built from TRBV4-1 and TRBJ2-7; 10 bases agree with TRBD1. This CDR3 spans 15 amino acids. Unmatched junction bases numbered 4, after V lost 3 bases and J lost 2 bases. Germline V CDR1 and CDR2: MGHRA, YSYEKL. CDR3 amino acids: CASSQGQGPTYEQYF. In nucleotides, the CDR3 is TGCGCCAGCAGCCAGGGACAGGGGCCAACCTACGAGCAGTACTTC.

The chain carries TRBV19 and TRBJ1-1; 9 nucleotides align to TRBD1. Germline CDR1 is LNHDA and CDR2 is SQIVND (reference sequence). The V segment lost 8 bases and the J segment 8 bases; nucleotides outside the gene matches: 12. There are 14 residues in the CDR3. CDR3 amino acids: CASQRNSGQGEAFF. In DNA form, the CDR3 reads TGTGCCAGTCAGCGGAATTCGGGACAGGGAGAAGCTTTCTTT.

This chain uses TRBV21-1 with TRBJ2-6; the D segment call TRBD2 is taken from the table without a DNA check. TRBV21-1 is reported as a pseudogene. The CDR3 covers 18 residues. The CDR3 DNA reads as TGTGCCAGCAGCAAAATTCGGGACGGGAGCTCTGGGGCCAACGTCCTGACTTTC. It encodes CASSKIRDGSSGANVLTF.

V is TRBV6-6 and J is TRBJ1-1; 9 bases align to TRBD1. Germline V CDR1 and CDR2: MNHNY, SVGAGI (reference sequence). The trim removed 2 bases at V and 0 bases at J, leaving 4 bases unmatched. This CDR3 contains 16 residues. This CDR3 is CASSYPGQGLNTEAFF. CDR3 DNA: TGTGCCAGCAGTTACCCCGGACAGGGGCTGAACACTGAAGCTTTCTTT.